This is a list of T cell receptor beta chains from one sample in a study of blood T cell repertoires in COVID-19. Method: immunoSEQ multiplex PCR; TCRdb's copy keeps in-frame clones and lacks some. Among 250,000 to 300,000 clones, 81% were seen once, and the ten largest hold less than 3%. Input material: peripheral blood. These receptors all stem from a woman aged 55-70 years with active or convalescent COVID-19. Both conserved end residues are part of each CDR3. Fields, in order: V gene, clone size, CDR3 length, J gene, D gene, CDR3 protein, CDR3 DNA. The D gene is left open where the match is weak. Only part of the rows carry a size: once, few, many, or a class if the clone is expanded.

V gene: TRBV5-1
clone size: -
CDR3 length: 15
J gene: TRBJ1-1
D gene: -
CDR3 protein: CASSLVGGMNTEAFF
CDR3 DNA: TGCGCCAGCAGCTTGGTGGGGGGTATGAACACTGAAGCTTTCTTT

V gene: TRBV3-1/TRBV3-2
clone size: -
CDR3 length: 17
J gene: TRBJ1-2
D gene: TRBD1
CDR3 protein: CASSHQSGQGASYGYTF
CDR3 DNA: TGTGCCAGCAGCCACCAATCAGGACAGGGGGCGTCCTATGGCTACACCTTC

V gene: TRBV5-8
clone size: -
CDR3 length: 18
J gene: TRBJ1-3
D gene: -
CDR3 protein: CASSDLGMGRSSGNTIYF
CDR3 DNA: TGTGCCAGCAGCGACCTGGGCATGGGGAGAAGCTCTGGAAACACCATATATTTT

V gene: TRBV7-9
clone size: -
CDR3 length: 13
J gene: TRBJ1-1
D gene: TRBD1
CDR3 protein: CASSSGGDTEAFF
CDR3 DNA: TGTGCCAGCAGCTCAGGGGGCGACACTGAAGCTTTCTTT

V gene: TRBV4-1
clone size: -
CDR3 length: 19
J gene: TRBJ2-3
D gene: -
CDR3 protein: CASSQRRGQSSPSTDTQYF
CDR3 DNA: TGCGCCAGCAGCCAGAGGCGGGGCCAGTCCTCCCCTAGCACAGATACGCAGTATTTT

V gene: TRBV10-2
clone size: once
CDR3 length: 15
J gene: TRBJ1-3
D gene: -
CDR3 protein: CASSESREWGNTIYF
CDR3 DNA: TGCGCCAGCAGTGAATCCAGGGAATGGGGAAACACCATATATTTT

V gene: TRBV2
clone size: -
CDR3 length: 15
J gene: TRBJ1-5
D gene: -
CDR3 protein: CASRKTVSSNQPQHF
CDR3 DNA: TGTGCCAGCAGAAAGACAGTGAGTAGCAATCAGCCCCAGCATTTT

V gene: TRBV7-6
clone size: -
CDR3 length: 13
J gene: TRBJ1-1
D gene: -
CDR3 protein: CASSGDTNTEAFF
CDR3 DNA: TGTGCCAGCAGCGGCGACACGAACACTGAAGCTTTCTTT

V gene: TRBV9
clone size: -
CDR3 length: 14
J gene: TRBJ2-7
D gene: -
CDR3 protein: CASSVGGQKYEQYF
CDR3 DNA: TGTGCCAGCAGCGTAGGGGGACAAAAATACGAGCAGTACTTC

V gene: TRBV5-1
clone size: -
CDR3 length: 15
J gene: TRBJ1-1
D gene: TRBD1
CDR3 protein: CASSTRQGRGTEAFF
CDR3 DNA: TGCGCCAGCAGCACCCGACAGGGGCGAGGCACTGAAGCTTTCTTT

V gene: TRBV12-5
clone size: -
CDR3 length: 15
J gene: TRBJ2-5
D gene: TRBD1
CDR3 protein: CASGGPGTGGETQYF
CDR3 DNA: TGTGCTAGTGGTGGACCCGGGACAGGGGGAGAGACCCAGTACTTC

V gene: TRBV6-6
clone size: -
CDR3 length: 13
J gene: TRBJ2-1
D gene: -
CDR3 protein: CASSYSYSNEQFF
CDR3 DNA: TGTGCCAGCAGTTACTCCTATTCGAATGAGCAGTTCTTC

V gene: TRBV6-2/TRBV6-3
clone size: -
CDR3 length: 16
J gene: TRBJ1-2
D gene: -
CDR3 protein: CASGRKTLTQGYGYTF
CDR3 DNA: TGTGCCAGCGGCCGTAAGACACTCACGCAGGGCTATGGCTACACCTTC

V gene: TRBV4-1
clone size: -
CDR3 length: 16
J gene: TRBJ1-2
D gene: -
CDR3 protein: CASSQGTQGRIGGYTF
CDR3 DNA: TGCGCCAGCAGCCAAGGAACCCAGGGGCGCATAGGGGGCTACACCTTC

V gene: TRBV10-3
clone size: -
CDR3 length: 14
J gene: TRBJ1-1
D gene: -
CDR3 protein: CAISESGGVTEAFF
CDR3 DNA: TGTGCCATCAGTGAGTCGGGAGGGGTAACTGAAGCTTTCTTT

V gene: TRBV5-5
clone size: -
CDR3 length: 16
J gene: TRBJ1-5
D gene: TRBD1
CDR3 protein: CASSLQPGQGNQPQHF
CDR3 DNA: TGTGCCAGCAGCCTTCAACCCGGACAGGGCAATCAGCCCCAGCATTTT

V gene: TRBV4-1
clone size: -
CDR3 length: 21
J gene: TRBJ2-1
D gene: TRBD2
CDR3 protein: CASSQPPGTSGGTDSYNEQFF
CDR3 DNA: TGCGCCAGCAGCCAACCCCCCGGGACTAGCGGGGGGACTGATTCCTACAATGAGCAGTTCTTC

V gene: TRBV6-1
clone size: few
CDR3 length: 14
J gene: TRBJ1-3
D gene: -
CDR3 protein: CASSEGGAGNTIYF
CDR3 DNA: TGTGCCAGCAGTGAAGGGGGGGCTGGAAACACCATATATTTT

V gene: TRBV5-3
clone size: -
CDR3 length: 19
J gene: TRBJ2-7
D gene: TRBD2
CDR3 protein: CARSFSVSDSGGLSYEQYF
CDR3 DNA: TGTGCCAGAAGCTTTTCTGTCTCCGATAGCGGGGGGCTCTCCTACGAGCAGTACTTC

V gene: TRBV27
clone size: -
CDR3 length: 15
J gene: TRBJ1-3
D gene: -
CDR3 protein: CASSLSGYSGNTIYF
CDR3 DNA: TGTGCCAGCAGTCTTTCCGGTTACTCTGGAAACACCATATATTTT

V gene: TRBV7-7
clone size: -
CDR3 length: 13
J gene: TRBJ2-1
D gene: -
CDR3 protein: CASSLDRRDEQFF
CDR3 DNA: TGTGCCAGCAGCTTGGACAGGAGGGATGAGCAGTTCTTC

V gene: TRBV11-2
clone size: -
CDR3 length: 16
J gene: TRBJ2-3
D gene: -
CDR3 protein: CASSPGSGTSTDTQYF
CDR3 DNA: TGTGCCAGCAGCCCCGGGAGTGGTACTAGCACAGATACGCAGTATTTT

V gene: TRBV27
clone size: -
CDR3 length: 15
J gene: TRBJ1-5
D gene: TRBD1
CDR3 protein: CASSLGTGMGQPQHF
CDR3 DNA: TGTGCCAGCAGTTTAGGGACAGGGATGGGTCAGCCCCAGCATTTT

V gene: TRBV2
clone size: -
CDR3 length: 14
J gene: TRBJ1-2
D gene: -
CDR3 protein: CASSEILSNYGYTF
CDR3 DNA: TGTGCCAGCAGTGAAATTTTGTCGAACTATGGCTACACCTTC

V gene: TRBV6-4
clone size: -
CDR3 length: 15
J gene: TRBJ1-5
D gene: -
CDR3 protein: CASRPQPGDNQPQHF
CDR3 DNA: TGTGCCAGCAGGCCGCAACCAGGGGACAATCAGCCCCAGCATTTT

V gene: TRBV15
clone size: -
CDR3 length: 14
J gene: TRBJ2-3
D gene: TRBD1
CDR3 protein: CATSSGQGTDTQYF
CDR3 DNA: TGTGCCACCAGCAGTGGACAGGGGACAGATACGCAGTATTTT

V gene: TRBV7-9
clone size: -
CDR3 length: 17
J gene: TRBJ2-2
D gene: TRBD2
CDR3 protein: CASEIGGAGGLTGELFF
CDR3 DNA: TGTGCCAGCGAGATCGGGGGAGCGGGGGGCCTAACTGGGGAGCTGTTTTTT

V gene: TRBV18
clone size: -
CDR3 length: 17
J gene: TRBJ1-4
D gene: -
CDR3 protein: CASSPRRDSATNEKLFF
CDR3 DNA: TGTGCCAGCTCACCACGGAGGGACTCGGCAACTAATGAAAAACTGTTTTTT

V gene: TRBV6-5
clone size: once
CDR3 length: 15
J gene: TRBJ1-5
D gene: -
CDR3 protein: CASSRTEHSNQPQHF
CDR3 DNA: TGTGCCAGCAGTCGGACAGAACATAGCAATCAGCCCCAGCATTTT

V gene: TRBV25-1
clone size: -
CDR3 length: 16
J gene: TRBJ2-1
D gene: TRBD2
CDR3 protein: CASSDSMRGLYDEQFF
CDR3 DNA: TGTGCCAGCAGTGATTCTATGCGGGGACTATACGATGAGCAGTTCTTC

V gene: TRBV28
clone size: once
CDR3 length: 14
J gene: TRBJ2-5
D gene: -
CDR3 protein: CASSLSYRVETQYF
CDR3 DNA: TGTGCCAGCAGTTTAAGTTACAGGGTCGAGACCCAGTACTTC

V gene: TRBV30
clone size: -
CDR3 length: 16
J gene: TRBJ2-3
D gene: -
CDR3 protein: CAWMAGHLKIRITQYF
CDR3 DNA: TGTGCCTGGATGGCGGGCCACCTTAAAATCAGAATCACGCAGTATTTT

V gene: TRBV7-6
clone size: once
CDR3 length: 16
J gene: TRBJ1-1
D gene: TRBD1
CDR3 protein: CASSLRTGGRDTEAFF
CDR3 DNA: TGTGCCAGCAGCTTAAGGACAGGGGGTCGGGACACTGAAGCTTTCTTT

V gene: TRBV7-7
clone size: -
CDR3 length: 15
J gene: TRBJ2-1
D gene: TRBD2
CDR3 protein: CASSLGSGGYNEQFF
CDR3 DNA: TGTGCTAGCAGCTTAGGAAGCGGGGGCTACAATGAGCAGTTCTTC

V gene: TRBV5-1
clone size: -
CDR3 length: 13
J gene: TRBJ1-3
D gene: -
CDR3 protein: CASSPSSGNTIYF
CDR3 DNA: TGCGCCAGCAGCCCCTCCTCTGGAAACACCATATATTTT

V gene: TRBV2
clone size: -
CDR3 length: 15
J gene: TRBJ2-2
D gene: -
CDR3 protein: CASSVQGLHTGELFF
CDR3 DNA: TGTGCCAGCAGTGTCCAGGGGCTACACACCGGGGAGCTGTTTTTT

V gene: TRBV11-3
clone size: -
CDR3 length: 16
J gene: TRBJ2-1
D gene: TRBD2
CDR3 protein: CASSVLSGGVSGEQFF
CDR3 DNA: TGTGCCAGCAGCGTTTTAAGCGGGGGGGTTTCAGGGGAGCAGTTCTTC

V gene: TRBV29-1
clone size: few
CDR3 length: 14
J gene: TRBJ2-1
D gene: -
CDR3 protein: CSGTGYNSYNEQFF
CDR3 DNA: TGCAGCGGTACAGGGTATAACTCCTACAATGAGCAGTTCTTC

V gene: TRBV6-5
clone size: -
CDR3 length: 15
J gene: TRBJ2-5
D gene: -
CDR3 protein: CASSFGSSVAETQYF
CDR3 DNA: TGTGCCAGCAGTTTCGGGTCCTCCGTGGCGGAGACCCAGTACTTC

V gene: TRBV6-4
clone size: -
CDR3 length: 16
J gene: TRBJ2-2
D gene: -
CDR3 protein: CASSDQPGLPAGELFF
CDR3 DNA: TGTGCCAGCAGTGACCAACCAGGGCTCCCCGCCGGGGAGCTGTTTTTT

V gene: TRBV30
clone size: -
CDR3 length: 13
J gene: TRBJ1-4
D gene: -
CDR3 protein: CAVTGMANEKLFF
CDR3 DNA: TGTGCCGTAACAGGGATGGCGAATGAAAAACTGTTTTTT

V gene: TRBV2
clone size: -
CDR3 length: 13
J gene: TRBJ2-7
D gene: TRBD1
CDR3 protein: CAMRQGAPYEQYF
CDR3 DNA: TGTGCCATGCGACAGGGGGCTCCCTACGAGCAGTACTTC

V gene: TRBV30
clone size: -
CDR3 length: 13
J gene: TRBJ2-2
D gene: -
CDR3 protein: CAGQKGPPGELFF
CDR3 DNA: TGTGCCGGTCAGAAGGGGCCCCCCGGGGAGCTGTTTTTT

V gene: TRBV5-1
clone size: -
CDR3 length: 16
J gene: TRBJ2-5
D gene: -
CDR3 protein: CASSLGSFAYQETQYF
CDR3 DNA: TGCGCCAGCAGCTTGGGATCCTTCGCGTACCAAGAGACCCAGTACTTC

V gene: TRBV19
clone size: -
CDR3 length: 14
J gene: TRBJ1-5
D gene: -
CDR3 protein: CASSMVRGDQPQHF
CDR3 DNA: TGTGCCAGTAGTATGGTCAGGGGTGATCAGCCCCAGCATTTT

V gene: TRBV5-1
clone size: -
CDR3 length: 14
J gene: TRBJ2-1
D gene: -
CDR3 protein: CASSSGSSYNEQFF
CDR3 DNA: TGCGCCAGCAGTTCCGGTAGCTCCTACAATGAGCAGTTCTTC

V gene: TRBV5-1
clone size: -
CDR3 length: 15
J gene: TRBJ1-3
D gene: TRBD1
CDR3 protein: CASSLRTGDRNTIYF
CDR3 DNA: TGCGCCAGCAGCCTTAGGACAGGGGACCGAAACACCATATATTTT

V gene: TRBV14
clone size: -
CDR3 length: 15
J gene: TRBJ2-5
D gene: -
CDR3 protein: CASSQDRPFAETQYF
CDR3 DNA: TGTGCCAGCAGCCAAGATCGCCCTTTCGCGGAGACCCAGTACTTC

V gene: TRBV28
clone size: -
CDR3 length: 16
J gene: TRBJ2-7
D gene: -
CDR3 protein: CASRDRGAPHSYEQYF
CDR3 DNA: TGTGCCAGCAGGGACCGTGGGGCGCCCCACTCCTACGAGCAGTACTTC

V gene: TRBV9
clone size: few
CDR3 length: 16
J gene: TRBJ1-3
D gene: -
CDR3 protein: CASSGTGLTGGNTIYF
CDR3 DNA: TGTGCCAGCAGCGGTACCGGGCTAACGGGGGGAAACACCATATATTTT

V gene: TRBV6-5
clone size: -
CDR3 length: 14
J gene: TRBJ1-2
D gene: -
CDR3 protein: CASSPELRAGGYTF
CDR3 DNA: TGTGCCAGCAGTCCTGAACTCAGGGCTGGGGGCTACACCTTC

V gene: TRBV11-3
clone size: -
CDR3 length: 15
J gene: TRBJ2-2
D gene: -
CDR3 protein: CASSFQGWDTGELFF
CDR3 DNA: TGTGCCAGCAGCTTCCAGGGGTGGGACACCGGGGAGCTGTTTTTT

V gene: TRBV12-5
clone size: -
CDR3 length: 12
J gene: TRBJ1-5
D gene: -
CDR3 protein: CASGLDEQPQHF
CDR3 DNA: TGTGCTAGTGGTTTGGATGAGCAGCCCCAGCATTTT

V gene: TRBV27
clone size: -
CDR3 length: 19
J gene: TRBJ2-7
D gene: -
CDR3 protein: CASSLSAAPGRAGSFEQYF
CDR3 DNA: TGTGCCAGCAGTTTATCAGCGGCGCCCGGGCGGGCGGGTTCGTTCGAGCAGTACTTC

V gene: TRBV9
clone size: -
CDR3 length: 16
J gene: TRBJ2-1
D gene: TRBD2
CDR3 protein: CASSVEGIAGVNEQFF
CDR3 DNA: TGTGCCAGCAGCGTAGAGGGAATAGCGGGGGTCAATGAGCAGTTCTTC